This record looks at one T cell receptor (beta chain) sequence and its context. Germline V gives CDR1 LNHDA, CDR2 SQIVND (reference sequence). The CDR3 is 14 amino acids. J gave up 3 bases and V 7 bases, and 6 bases lay outside the gene matches. Per the original methods: By means of reference gene primer amplification, nucleated cell counts were estimated. TCRdb's copy holds only in-frame clones and misses some; the assay was immunoSEQ multiplex PCR. V and J calls and clone size follow that table, whereas D and trimming were derived from the DNA. The sample has 200,000 to 300,000 clones, about nine tenths seen once; the top ten hold more than 0.65%. This sample was taken from a study of blood T cell repertoires in COVID-19. Across the study: The study drew acute and convalescent COVID-19 samples from the United States, Italy and Spain.

Enrolled during active infection, Seattle patients were then followed longitudinally. Source material: peripheral blood. The chain combines TRBV19 with TRBJ1-2; 9 bases are a match to TRBD1. The TCR was taken from a man aged 30 to 45 with COVID-19, enrolled during active disease. The CDR3 loop is CASTPGQGYYGYTF. The CDR3 DNA reads TGTGCCAGTACCCCGGGACAGGGTTACTATGGCTACACCTTC.